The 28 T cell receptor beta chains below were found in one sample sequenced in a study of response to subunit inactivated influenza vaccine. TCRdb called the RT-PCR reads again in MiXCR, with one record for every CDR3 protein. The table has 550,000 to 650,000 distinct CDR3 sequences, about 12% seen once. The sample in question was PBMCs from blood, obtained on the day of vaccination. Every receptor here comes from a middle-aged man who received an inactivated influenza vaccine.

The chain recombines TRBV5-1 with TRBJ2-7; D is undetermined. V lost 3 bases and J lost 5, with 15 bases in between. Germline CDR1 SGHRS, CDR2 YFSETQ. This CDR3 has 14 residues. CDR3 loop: CASSYLRADHEQYF. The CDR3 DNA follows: TGCGCCAGCAGCTACTTAAGGGCCGACCACGAGCAGTACTTC.

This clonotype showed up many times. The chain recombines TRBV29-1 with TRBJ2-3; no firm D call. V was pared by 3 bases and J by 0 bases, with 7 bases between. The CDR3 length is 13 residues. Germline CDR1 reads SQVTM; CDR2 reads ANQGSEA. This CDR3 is CSVDVFSTDTQYF. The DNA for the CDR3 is TGCAGCGTTGATGTATTTAGCACAGATACGCAGTATTTT.

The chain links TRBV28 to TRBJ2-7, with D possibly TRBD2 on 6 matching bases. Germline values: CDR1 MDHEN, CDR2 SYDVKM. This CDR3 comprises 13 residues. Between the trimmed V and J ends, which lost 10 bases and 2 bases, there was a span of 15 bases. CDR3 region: CATSDSGAYEQYF. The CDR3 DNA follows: TGTGCCACCTCGGACTCGGGAGCCTACGAGCAGTACTTC.

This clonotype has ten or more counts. The CDR3 is CSVAGADTQYF. The CDR3 DNA follows: TGCAGCGTTGCCGGGGCTGATACGCAGTATTTT. V and J are TRBV29-1 and TRBJ2-3; D might be TRBD1 or TRBD2, each matching 5 bases. This CDR3 is 11 amino acids long. Trimming shortened V by 4 bases and J by 6 bases, and 8 bases separated the two germline ends. Germline V CDR1 and CDR2: SQVTM, ANQGSEA.

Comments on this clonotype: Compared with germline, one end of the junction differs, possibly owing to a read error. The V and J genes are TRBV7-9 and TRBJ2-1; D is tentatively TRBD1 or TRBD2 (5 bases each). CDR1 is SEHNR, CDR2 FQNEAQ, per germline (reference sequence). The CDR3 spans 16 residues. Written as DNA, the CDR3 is TGTGCCTGCAGCTTAGGTCAGGGTAGCGCCTACAATGAGCAGTTCTTC. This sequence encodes CACSLGQGSAYNEQFF.

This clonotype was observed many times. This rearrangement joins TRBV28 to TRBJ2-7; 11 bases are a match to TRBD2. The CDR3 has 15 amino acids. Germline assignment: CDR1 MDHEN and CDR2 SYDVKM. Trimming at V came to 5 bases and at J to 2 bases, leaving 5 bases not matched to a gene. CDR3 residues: CASSPLSGRAYEQYF. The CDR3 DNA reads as TGTGCCAGCAGTCCCCTTAGCGGGAGGGCCTACGAGCAGTACTTC.

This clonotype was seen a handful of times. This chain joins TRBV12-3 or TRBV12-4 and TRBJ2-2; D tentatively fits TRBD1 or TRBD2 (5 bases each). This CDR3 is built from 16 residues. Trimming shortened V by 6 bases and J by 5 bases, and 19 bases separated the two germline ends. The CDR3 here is CASSALGVLETGELFF. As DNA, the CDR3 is TGTGCCAGCAGCGCACTGGGGGTACTAGAGACCGGGGAGCTGTTTTTT.

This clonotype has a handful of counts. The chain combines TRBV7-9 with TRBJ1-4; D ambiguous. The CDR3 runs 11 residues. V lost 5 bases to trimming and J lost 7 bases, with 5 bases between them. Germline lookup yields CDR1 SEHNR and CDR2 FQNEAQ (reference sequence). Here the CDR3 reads CASSGSEKLFF. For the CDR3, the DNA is TGTGCCAGCAGCGGATCTGAAAAACTGTTTTTT.

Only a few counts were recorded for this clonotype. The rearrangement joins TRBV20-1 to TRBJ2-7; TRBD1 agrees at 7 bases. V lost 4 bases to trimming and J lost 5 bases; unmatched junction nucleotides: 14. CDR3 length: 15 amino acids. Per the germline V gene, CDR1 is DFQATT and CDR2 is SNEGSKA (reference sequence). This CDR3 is CSAILGTVNIHEQYF. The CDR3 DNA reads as TGCAGTGCTATATTGGGGACAGTCAATATCCACGAGCAGTACTTC.

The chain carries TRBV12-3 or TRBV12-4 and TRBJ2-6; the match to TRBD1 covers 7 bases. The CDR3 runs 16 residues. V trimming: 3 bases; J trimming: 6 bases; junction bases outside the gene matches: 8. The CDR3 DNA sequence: TGTGCCAGCAGTTTCGCCCGAACAGGGGTGGCCAACGTCCTGACTTTC. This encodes CASSFARTGVANVLTF.

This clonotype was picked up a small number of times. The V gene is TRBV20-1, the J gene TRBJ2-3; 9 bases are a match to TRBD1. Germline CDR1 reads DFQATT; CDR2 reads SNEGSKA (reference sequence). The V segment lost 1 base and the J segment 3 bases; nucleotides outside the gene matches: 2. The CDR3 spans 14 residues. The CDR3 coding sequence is TGCAGTGCTAGAGGGGACAGGGTTACAGATACGCAGTATTTT. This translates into CSARGDRVTDTQYF.

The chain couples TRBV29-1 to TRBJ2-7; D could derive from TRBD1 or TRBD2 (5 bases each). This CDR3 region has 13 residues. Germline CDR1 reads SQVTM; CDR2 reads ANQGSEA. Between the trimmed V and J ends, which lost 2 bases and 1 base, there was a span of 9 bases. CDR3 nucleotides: TGCAGCGTTGAATTGGGGGTTTCCTACGAGCAGTACTTC. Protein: CSVELGVSYEQYF.

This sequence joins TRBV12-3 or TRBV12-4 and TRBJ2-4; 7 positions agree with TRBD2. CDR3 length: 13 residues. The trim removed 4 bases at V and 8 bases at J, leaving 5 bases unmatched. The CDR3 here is CASSWEGFDIQYF. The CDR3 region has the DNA TGTGCCAGCAGTTGGGAGGGGTTTGACATTCAGTACTTC.

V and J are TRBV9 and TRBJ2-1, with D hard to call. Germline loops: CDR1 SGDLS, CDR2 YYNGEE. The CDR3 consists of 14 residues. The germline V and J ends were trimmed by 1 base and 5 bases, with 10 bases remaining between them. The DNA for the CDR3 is TGTGCCAGCAGCGTATTAAATCTCGACAATGAGCAGTTCTTC. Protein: CASSVLNLDNEQFF.

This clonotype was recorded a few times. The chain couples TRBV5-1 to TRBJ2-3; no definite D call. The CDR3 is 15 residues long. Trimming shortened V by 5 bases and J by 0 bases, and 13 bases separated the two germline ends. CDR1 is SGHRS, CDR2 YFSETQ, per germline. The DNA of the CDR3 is TGCGCCAGCAGAAACGTAGAACTGAGCACAGATACGCAGTATTTT. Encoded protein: CASRNVELSTDTQYF. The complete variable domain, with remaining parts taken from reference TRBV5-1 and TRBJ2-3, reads KAGVTQTPRYLIKTRGQQVTLSCSPISGHRSVSWYQQTPGQGLQFLFEYFSETQRNKGNFPGRFSGRQFSNSRSEMNVSTLELGDSALYLCASRNVELSTDTQYFGPGTRLTVL.

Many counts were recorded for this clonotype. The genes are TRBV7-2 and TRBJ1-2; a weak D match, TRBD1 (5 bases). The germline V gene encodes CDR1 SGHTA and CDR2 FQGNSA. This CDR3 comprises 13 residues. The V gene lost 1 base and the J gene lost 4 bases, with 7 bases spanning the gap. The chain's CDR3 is CASSLDRSYGYTF. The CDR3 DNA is TGTGCCAGCAGCTTAGACAGGTCCTATGGCTACACCTTC.

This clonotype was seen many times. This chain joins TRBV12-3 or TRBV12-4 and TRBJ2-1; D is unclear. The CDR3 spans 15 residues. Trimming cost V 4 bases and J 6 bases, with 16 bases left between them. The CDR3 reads CASSYNLWAVNEQFF. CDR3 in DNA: TGTGCCAGCAGTTATAATCTGTGGGCTGTCAATGAGCAGTTCTTC.

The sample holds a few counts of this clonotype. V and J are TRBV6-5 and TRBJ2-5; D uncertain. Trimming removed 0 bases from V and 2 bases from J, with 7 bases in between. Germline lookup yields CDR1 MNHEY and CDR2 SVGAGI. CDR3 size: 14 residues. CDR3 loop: CASSYSYGQETQYF. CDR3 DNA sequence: TGTGCCAGCAGTTACTCTTACGGACAAGAGACCCAGTACTTC.

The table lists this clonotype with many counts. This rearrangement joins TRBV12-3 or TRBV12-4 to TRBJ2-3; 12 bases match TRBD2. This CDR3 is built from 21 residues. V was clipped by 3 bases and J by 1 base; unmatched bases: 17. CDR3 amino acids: CASSFQNSRLAGVSGTDTQYF. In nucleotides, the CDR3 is TGTGCCAGCAGTTTTCAGAACTCGAGACTAGCGGGGGTTTCAGGCACAGATACGCAGTATTTT.

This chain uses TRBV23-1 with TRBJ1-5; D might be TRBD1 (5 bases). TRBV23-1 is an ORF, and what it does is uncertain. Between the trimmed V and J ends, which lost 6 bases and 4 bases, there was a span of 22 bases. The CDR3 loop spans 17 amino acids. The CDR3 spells CASSLRGASISNQPQHF. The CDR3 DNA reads TGCGCCAGCAGCCTGAGGGGCGCGAGTATTAGTAATCAGCCCCAGCATTTT.

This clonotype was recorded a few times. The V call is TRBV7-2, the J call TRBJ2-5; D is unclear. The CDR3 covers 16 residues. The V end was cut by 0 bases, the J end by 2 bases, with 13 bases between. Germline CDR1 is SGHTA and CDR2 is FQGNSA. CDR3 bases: TGTGCCAGCAGCTTAGCGTTAGTGGGGTTACAAGAGACCCAGTACTTC. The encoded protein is CASSLALVGLQETQYF.

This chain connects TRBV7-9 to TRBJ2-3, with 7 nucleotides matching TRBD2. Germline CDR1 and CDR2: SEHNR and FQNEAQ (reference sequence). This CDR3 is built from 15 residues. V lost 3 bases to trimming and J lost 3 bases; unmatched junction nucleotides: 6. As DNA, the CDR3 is TGTGCCAGCAGCTTCCGGAGCGGGGTGACAGATACGCAGTATTTT. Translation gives CASSFRSGVTDTQYF.

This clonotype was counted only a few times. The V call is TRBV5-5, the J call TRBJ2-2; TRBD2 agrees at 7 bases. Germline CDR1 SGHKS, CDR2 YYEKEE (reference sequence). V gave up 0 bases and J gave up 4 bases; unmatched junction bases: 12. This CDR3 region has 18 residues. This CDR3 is CASSLAPWREQATGELFF. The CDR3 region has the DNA TGTGCCAGCAGCTTGGCCCCCTGGCGGGAGCAAGCCACCGGGGAGCTGTTTTTT.

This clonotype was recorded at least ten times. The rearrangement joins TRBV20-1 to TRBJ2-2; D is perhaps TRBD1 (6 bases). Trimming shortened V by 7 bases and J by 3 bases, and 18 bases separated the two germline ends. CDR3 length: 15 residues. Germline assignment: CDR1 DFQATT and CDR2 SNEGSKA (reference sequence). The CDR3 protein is CSVKHQGIDTGELFF. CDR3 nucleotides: TGCAGTGTGAAGCACCAGGGGATAGACACCGGGGAGCTGTTTTTT.

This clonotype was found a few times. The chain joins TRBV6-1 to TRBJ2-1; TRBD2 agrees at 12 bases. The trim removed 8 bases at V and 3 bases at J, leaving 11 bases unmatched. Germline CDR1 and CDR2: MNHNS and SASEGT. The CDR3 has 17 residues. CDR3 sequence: CASHSIEGLAGYNEQFF. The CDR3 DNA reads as TGTGCCAGCCATTCGATTGAGGGACTAGCGGGCTACAATGAGCAGTTCTTC.

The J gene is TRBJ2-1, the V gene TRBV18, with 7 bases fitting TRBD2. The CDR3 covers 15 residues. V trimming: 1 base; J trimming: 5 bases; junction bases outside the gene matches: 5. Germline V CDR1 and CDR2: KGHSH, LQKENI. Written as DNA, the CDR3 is TGTGCCAGCTCACCACAGGGGAGGGTCAACAATGAGCAGTTCTTC. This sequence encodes CASSPQGRVNNEQFF.

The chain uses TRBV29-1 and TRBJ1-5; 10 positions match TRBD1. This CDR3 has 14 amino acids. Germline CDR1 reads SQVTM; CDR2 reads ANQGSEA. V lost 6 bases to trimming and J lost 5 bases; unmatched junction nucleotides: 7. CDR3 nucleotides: TGCAGCGTCACCACCGGGACAGGGGATCAGCCCCAGCATTTT. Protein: CSVTTGTGDQPQHF. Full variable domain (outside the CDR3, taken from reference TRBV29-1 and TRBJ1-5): SAVISQKPSRDICQRGTSLTIQCQVDSQVTMMFWYRQQPGQSLTLIATANQGSEATYESGFVIDKFPISRPNLTFSTLTVSNMSPEDSSIYLCSVTTGTGDQPQHFGDGTRLSIL.

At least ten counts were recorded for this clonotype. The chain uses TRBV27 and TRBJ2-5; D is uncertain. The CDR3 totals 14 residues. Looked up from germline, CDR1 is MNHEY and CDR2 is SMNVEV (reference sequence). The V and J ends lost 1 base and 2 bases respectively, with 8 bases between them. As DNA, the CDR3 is TGTGCCAGCAGTTTATTTAGTGGGCAAGAGACCCAGTACTTC. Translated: CASSLFSGQETQYF.